This T cell receptor (beta chain) was sequenced for a study of identifying expanded T cells in peripheral blood. Study-wide results and caveats: Differentially abundant clones: about 1.2 between replicates, approximately 15 at approximately two weeks, 18 to 20 at four. Roughly two-week clone count variance significantly increased as total template count grew.

During the collection period, no donor immune events like infections were recorded. The V gene lost 0 bases and the J gene lost 7 bases, with 10 bases spanning the gap. The CDR3 extends over 13 amino acids. In germline, CDR1 is SGDLS, CDR2 YYNGEE. TCRdb's copy holds only in-frame clones and misses some; the assay was immunoSEQ multiplex PCR. Of about 90,000 clones in the sample, more than 75% were seen once. Comments on this clone: The antigen is not known.

The specimen sequenced was blood. This receptor was identified in a person aged 18-70 years in good health. V and J are TRBV9 and TRBJ1-2; D is possibly TRBD1 (6 bases). CDR3 in amino acids: CASSVGEGGGYTF. The CDR3, as DNA: TGTGCCAGCAGCGTAGGGGAAGGGGGTGGCTACACCTTC.